Sequencing of this T cell receptor (beta chain) was carried out in a study of blood T cell repertoires in COVID-19. J gave up 5 bases and V 6 bases, and 19 bases lay outside the gene matches. Germline V gene lookup returns CDR1 LGHDT and CDR2 YNNKEL (reference sequence). The CDR3 is 18 residues long. As processed by the authors: Amplified reference gene primers provided the basis for estimating nucleated cell counts. Here immunoSEQ multiplex PCR was the method, and the copy in TCRdb shows in-frame clones only, minus some. The DNA was the basis for D and trimming; V, J and clone size are from that table. The sample lists about 200,000 clones, roughly 92% occurring once.

The receptor comes from a man in his sixties with COVID-19, enrolled during active disease. The sequenced sample consisted of peripheral blood. The J gene is TRBJ1-1, the V gene TRBV3-1 (or the pseudogene TRBV3-2); TRBD1 agrees at 9 bases. In DNA form, the CDR3 reads TGTGCCAGCAGTTATGGGTCTTTCTCCGGGACAGGGAGAACTGAAGCTTTCTTT. This gives the protein CASSYGSFSGTGRTEAFF.